This is a list of T cell receptor beta chains from one sample in a study of regulatory T cells in long-lasting Graves disease. Via MiXCR, TCRdb re-called the multiplex PCR reads, giving one row per CDR3 protein. The sample holds 350,000 to 450,000 distinct CDR3 sequences, 15% seen once. The data were also submitted as part of a second study, on T cells in Graves' hyperthyroidism and ophthalmopathy.

The sample was peripheral blood mononuclear cells (PBMCs), taken at new diagnosis, from a patient treated with antithyroid drugs. These receptors came from a woman in her forties with Graves disease. Both conserved end residues are part of each CDR3. The D gene is left open where the match is weak. Clone sizes are given selectively: once, few, many, or a class where the clone is expanded.

d_call,j_call,v_call,clone_size,cdr3_aa,cdr3_nt
.,TRBJ2-5,TRBV9,few,CASSVGVRGQETQYF,TGTGCCAGCAGCGTAGGAGTACGGGGGCAAGAGACCCAGTACTTC
TRBD2,TRBJ2-7,TRBV14,few,CASSHIGLAGVHEQYF,TGTGCCAGCAGCCATATTGGCCTAGCGGGAGTCCACGAGCAGTACTTC
.,TRBJ2-7,TRBV9,.,CASSVGVLMGSHDEQYF,TGTGCCAGCAGCGTAGGTGTTTTGATGGGAAGCCACGACGAGCAGTACTTC
TRBD2,TRBJ2-2,TRBV30,.,CAWSSGRSTGELFF,TGTGCCTGGAGTAGCGGGAGGAGCACCGGGGAGCTGTTTTTT
.,TRBJ1-2,TRBV3-1,.,CASSQGRLMSYGYTF,TGTGCCAGCAGCCAGGGAAGGTTAATGTCTTATGGCTACACCTTC
TRBD2,TRBJ2-7,TRBV11-3,many,CASSSGLAGGSLYEQYF,TGTGCCAGCAGCTCGGGACTAGCGGGAGGATCCCTTTACGAGCAGTACTTC
TRBD1,TRBJ1-1,TRBV2,many,CASLLDRAPHAEAFF,TGTGCCAGCCTACTGGACAGGGCACCTCACGCTGAAGCTTTCTTT
.,TRBJ2-2,TRBV10-3,many,CAISDGYSGQTGELFF,TGTGCCATCAGTGACGGATACTCGGGCCAAACCGGGGAGCTGTTTTTT
TRBD2,TRBJ2-1,TRBV3-1,few,CASSQGSGSGEQFF,TGTGCCAGCAGCCAAGGCAGCGGGAGTGGTGAGCAGTTCTTC
.,TRBJ2-3,TRBV7-2,many,CASSPRTPTDTQYF,TGTGCCAGCAGCCCACGAACCCCGACAGATACGCAGTATTTT
TRBD1,TRBJ2-6,TRBV6-1,.,CASSRTLDRDRSGANVLTF,TGTGCCAGCAGCCGGACCTTGGACAGGGACCGCTCTGGGGCCAACGTCCTGACTTTC
.,TRBJ1-3,TRBV30,many,CAWSSVSGNTIYF,TGTGCCTGGAGTTCAGTTTCTGGAAACACCATATATTTT
TRBD2,TRBJ2-1,TRBV6-2/TRBV6-3,.,CASSLPTFSGRVGGNEQFF,TGTGCCAGCAGTTTACCTACGTTTAGCGGGAGGGTGGGGGGTAATGAGCAGTTCTTC
.,TRBJ2-5,TRBV18,many,CASSTSGYQETQYF,TGTGCCAGCTCAACCTCAGGGTACCAAGAGACCCAGTACTTC
TRBD2,TRBJ2-7,TRBV6-5,few,CASSWGGRDTYEQYF,TGTGCCAGCAGTTGGGGCGGGAGGGATACCTACGAGCAGTACTTC
.,TRBJ1-1,TRBV6-1,many,CASSPTGNTEAFF,TGTGCCAGCAGTCCTACAGGGAACACTGAAGCTTTCTTT
.,TRBJ2-3,TRBV18,many,CASSPNREADTQYF,TGTGCCAGCTCGCCGAACAGGGAGGCAGATACGCAGTATTTT
.,TRBJ1-6,TRBV25-1,.,CASSESRDVYSPLHF,TGTGCCAGCAGTGAATCCCGGGATGTCTATTCACCCCTCCACTTT
.,TRBJ2-1,TRBV27,few,CASSPEVPRYNEQFF,TGTGCCAGCAGTCCGGAAGTTCCTAGGTACAATGAGCAGTTCTTC
.,TRBJ1-1,TRBV7-2,many,CASSLGWRTEAFF,TGTGCCAGCAGCTTAGGGTGGAGGACTGAAGCTTTCTTT
.,TRBJ2-5,TRBV7-7,many,CASSSGGPRETQYF,TGTGCTAGCAGCTCCGGGGGTCCGAGGGAGACCCAGTACTTC
TRBD1,TRBJ2-7,TRBV28,many,CASINWDRPDEQYF,TGTGCCAGCATCAACTGGGACAGGCCCGACGAGCAGTACTTC
TRBD1,TRBJ1-2,TRBV6-1,few,CASRPRQGNSYGYTF,TGTGCCAGCAGGCCTCGACAGGGAAATTCCTATGGCTACACCTTC
.,TRBJ2-1,TRBV29-1,many,CSVVYMGLRGNNEQFF,TGCAGCGTTGTTTATATGGGGCTAAGAGGGAACAATGAGCAGTTCTTC
.,TRBJ1-5,TRBV7-2,many,CASSLPYSNQPQHF,TGTGCCAGCAGCTTACCCTATAGCAATCAGCCCCAGCATTTT
.,TRBJ2-2,TRBV2,many,CASSTSNTGELFF,TGTGCCAGCAGCACCAGTAACACCGGGGAGCTGTTTTTT
.,TRBJ1-2,TRBV28,many,CASRSPGTTTGYGYTF,TGTGCCAGCAGATCGCCCGGGACTACAACGGGCTATGGCTACACCTTC
.,TRBJ2-1,TRBV27,.,CASSFNRVDEQSF,TGTGCCAGCAGTTTTAACAGGGTGGATGAGCAGTCCTTC
.,TRBJ1-4,TRBV28,.,CASRGGQREEKLLF,TGTGCCAGTCGGGGGGGACAACGGGAGGAAAAACTGCTTTTT
TRBD2,TRBJ2-1,TRBV7-3,many,CASSLLAGGRDEQFF,TGTGCCAGCAGCTTACTAGCGGGAGGCCGGGATGAGCAGTTCTTC
.,TRBJ1-6,TRBV25-1,many,CASSESGRGTTLNSPLHF,TGTGCCAGCAGTGAATCTGGCAGGGGAACCACTCTTAATTCACCCCTCCACTTT
TRBD1,TRBJ1-2,TRBV12-3/TRBV12-4,many,CASTEGQGYGYTF,TGTGCCAGCACCGAGGGACAGGGTTATGGCTACACCTTC
TRBD2,TRBJ2-1,TRBV28,many,CASSFGGGRASLREQFF,TGTGCCAGCAGTTTTGGGGGCGGGAGGGCATCCCTCAGGGAGCAGTTCTTC